The 12 T cell receptor beta chains below were found in one sample sequenced in a study of CD8+CD57+ T cells in acquired aplastic anemia. Profiles of TCR beta VDJ and CDR3 were generated from a genomic DNA template. TCRdb redid the calling of the reads with MiXCR, one entry per CDR3 protein. The sample yields around 79,000 distinct CDR3 sequences, just over 70% seen once. Before being chosen for sequencing, patients had shown CD8+CD57+ cell expansion by flow cytometry. The sample was sorted CD4+, CD8+, or CD8+CD57+ T cells (not recorded which) from PBMCs. The receptor source for this set is a human donor with aplastic anemia.

This chain links TRBV11-1 with TRBJ2-5, with D perhaps TRBD1 (6 bases). Germline assignment: CDR1 SGHAT and CDR2 FQDESV (reference sequence). The V and J ends lost 3 bases and 2 bases respectively, with 25 bases between them. The CDR3 length is 19 residues. In DNA, the CDR3 is TGTGCCAGCAGCTTTTGGTGGGGGACACCGAACGTACGACAAGAGACCCAGTACTTC. It yields the protein CASSFWWGTPNVRQETQYF.

This rearrangement joins TRBV7-9 to TRBJ1-2; no definite D call. Germline values: CDR1 SEHNR, CDR2 FQNEAQ (reference sequence). V was trimmed by 3 bases and J by 2 bases, leaving 7 bases between them. This CDR3 is 13 amino acids long. The CDR3 loop is CASSFTENYGYTF. DNA for the CDR3: TGTGCCAGCAGCTTTACAGAGAACTATGGCTACACCTTC.

The V and J genes are TRBV15 and TRBJ2-3, with 8 positions matching TRBD2. V trimming: 0 bases; J trimming: 4 bases; junction bases outside the gene matches: 3. In germline, CDR1 is LNHNV, CDR2 YYDKDF (reference sequence). The CDR3 loop spans 15 amino acids. CDR3 sequence reads: CATSRDRLAPDTQYF. Here the CDR3 DNA reads TGTGCCACCAGCAGAGATCGACTAGCGCCAGATACGCAGTATTTT.

The gene calls are TRBV24-1 and TRBJ2-1; D may be TRBD1 or TRBD2 (5 bases each). The CDR3 has 15 amino acids. Germline assignment: CDR1 KGHDR and CDR2 SFDVKD. V was pared by 9 bases and J by 7 bases, with 21 bases between. Here the CDR3 DNA reads TGTGCCACCTCTCCCGAACGGCCCGAGGGGAATGAGCAGTTCTTC. It translates to CATSPERPEGNEQFF.

Concerning this clonotype itself: A junction boundary mismatches the germline segment, possibly from a read error. This chain joins TRBV2 and TRBJ2-2, with a weak D call TRBD2 (6 bases). The germline V gene encodes CDR1 SNHLY and CDR2 FYNNEI. This CDR3 contains 15 residues. DNA for the CDR3: TGTGCCAGCAAGGAAATCTATAGCGGCACCGGGGAACTGTTTTTT. It codes for CASKEIYSGTGELFF.

This clonotype was detected once. CDR3 region: CASSLYAGEGNEQFF. The CDR3 nucleotides read TGTGCCAGCAGCTTATACGCGGGAGAGGGGAATGAGCAGTTCTTC. This chain uses TRBV5-4 with TRBJ2-1, with TRBD2 matching over 7 bases. CDR1 and CDR2 (germline): SGHNT, YYREEE (reference sequence). The V gene end was trimmed by 2 bases and the J gene end by 7 bases; junction bases not matched to a gene: 9. The CDR3 has 15 residues.

The chain is built from TRBV24-1 and TRBJ2-5; D remains unclear. The CDR3 spans 11 residues. CDR1 KGHDR and CDR2 SFDVKD come from the germline V gene. V was cut by 4 bases and J by 5 bases, with 4 bases left in between. CDR3: CATSDIETQYF. The CDR3, as DNA: TGTGCCACCAGTGACATCGAGACCCAGTACTTC.

CDR3 region: CATSEATTEQFF. CDR3 DNA sequence: TGTGCCACCAGTGAAGCTACGACAGAGCAGTTCTTC. This rearrangement joins TRBV24-1 to TRBJ2-1; D is undetermined. This CDR3 is built from 12 residues. The ends were cut back, 4 bases at V and 10 bases at J, with 10 bases in the middle. From germline, CDR1 is KGHDR and CDR2 SFDVKD.

V and J are TRBV24-1 and TRBJ1-3; D is possibly TRBD1 (5 bases). V was shortened by 4 bases and J by 0 bases, with 15 bases between the two germline ends. The CDR3 runs 17 residues. Germline CDR1 reads KGHDR; CDR2 reads SFDVKD. The chain's CDR3 is CATSEQTEVGSGNTIYF. In DNA form, the CDR3 reads TGTGCCACCAGTGAGCAGACAGAGGTGGGCTCTGGAAACACCATATATTTT.

The chain joins TRBV4-1 to TRBJ1-1, with 9 bases that match TRBD1. The CDR3 runs 13 residues. The ends lost 3 bases at V and 9 bases at J; junction bases unmatched: 5. Germline lookup yields CDR1 MGHRA and CDR2 YSYEKL. CDR3 nucleotides: TGCGCCAGCAGCCAGGGGACAGGGTTTAAAGCTTTCTTT. It codes for CASSQGTGFKAFF.

The rearrangement uses TRBV2 and TRBJ2-1; 7 positions match TRBD2. This CDR3 has 16 residues. The germline gives CDR1 SNHLY, CDR2 FYNNEI. Trimming at V came to 2 bases and at J to 9 bases, leaving 13 bases not matched to a gene. The CDR3 region is CASSESKGGSRIEQFF. In nucleotides, the CDR3 is TGTGCCAGCAGTGAATCAAAGGGCGGGAGTAGGATTGAGCAGTTCTTC.

This rearrangement joins TRBV20-1 to TRBJ1-1; D remains unclear. The germline V gene encodes CDR1 DFQATT and CDR2 SNEGSKA (reference sequence). The CDR3 sequence is 14 residues long. V gave up 0 bases and J gave up 4 bases, with 12 bases separating them. CDR3: CSARDLGSGTEAFF. DNA for the CDR3: TGCAGTGCTAGAGACCTGGGGAGTGGCACTGAAGCTTTCTTT.